Below, 16 T cell receptor beta chains from the same sample are listed, as sequenced in a study of cytomegalovirus exposure and HLA in healthy donors. A multiplex PCR was run with 60 Vbeta primers and 13 Jbeta primers. TCRdb's copy holds only in-frame clones and misses some; the assay was immunoSEQ multiplex PCR. The sample holds more than 95,000 clones, around 10% seen once. The sample was PBMCs. The receptors derive from a man younger than 45 in good health and CMV-seronegative.

The chain has TRBV4-1 and TRBJ1-2; 8 bases map to TRBD1. This CDR3 is 16 amino acids long. Losses at the gene ends were 0 bases for V and 4 bases for J; bases not matched to a gene: 7. The germline V gene has CDR1 MGHRA and CDR2 YSYEKL. The CDR3 DNA sequence: TGCGCCAGCAGCCAAGATGTGTCAGGGGGCGCCTATGGCTACACCTTC. Protein sequence: CASSQDVSGGAYGYTF.

This chain connects TRBV2 to TRBJ1-1; possible D gene TRBD1, 6 bases. V was trimmed by 5 bases and J by 5 bases, leaving 12 bases between them. The CDR3 runs 13 residues. The germline gives CDR1 SNHLY, CDR2 FYNNEI. This CDR3 is CASSSGEWTEAFF. CDR3 nucleotide sequence: TGTGCCAGCAGTTCAGGGGAGTGGACTGAAGCTTTCTTT. The full variable domain, completed using reference TRBV2 and TRBJ1-1, is EPEVTQTPSHQVTQMGQEVILRCVPISNHLYFYWYRQILGQKVEFLVSFYNNEISEKSEIFDDQFSVERPDGSNFTLKIRSTKLEDSAMYFCASSSGEWTEAFFGQGTRLTVV.

The V gene is TRBV7-8, the J gene TRBJ2-7; 9 bases are a match to TRBD1. The CDR3 totals 16 residues. After removal of 2 bases from V and 5 bases from J, the junction contained 10 bases not matched to a gene. Germline-derived CDR1 and CDR2 are SGHVS and FQNEAQ. CDR3 nucleotide sequence: TGTGCCAGCAGCTTATTATCGGGACAGGGTTCCCACGAGCAGTACTTC. Translating it yields CASSLLSGQGSHEQYF.

The chain recombines TRBV6-1 with TRBJ1-2; 8 nucleotides line up with TRBD1. Germline V gene lookup returns CDR1 MNHNS and CDR2 SASEGT. Losses at the gene ends were 4 bases for V and 7 bases for J; bases not matched to a gene: 8. The CDR3 covers 14 residues. The CDR3 reads CASSASQGAAGYTF. The CDR3 region has the DNA TGTGCCAGCAGTGCCTCCCAGGGGGCAGCTGGCTACACCTTC.

The chain has TRBV18 and TRBJ1-1, with D possibly being TRBD1 (6 bases). CDR3 length equals 14 residues. V was cut by 3 bases and J by 2 bases, with 10 bases left in between. The germline gives CDR1 KGHSH, CDR2 LQKENI. CDR3 amino acids: CASSPVGANTEAFF. CDR3 sequence (DNA): TGTGCCAGCTCACCGGTGGGGGCCAACACTGAAGCTTTCTTT.

This clone was observed a handful of times. As DNA, the CDR3 is TGTGCCAGCAGAGACGCCGTACAGGGGATCAATGGCTACACCTTC. It encodes CASRDAVQGINGYTF. This sequence joins TRBV6-5 and TRBJ1-2, with 7 bases fitting TRBD1. CDR1 is MNHEY and CDR2 is SVGAGI in the germline V gene. The CDR3 totals 15 residues. V gave up 6 bases and J gave up 6 bases; unmatched junction bases: 13.

This clone showed up just a few times. V usage is TRBV11-3 and J usage is TRBJ1-1, with D maybe TRBD1 (6 bases). The CDR3 runs 15 residues. CDR1 SGHNT and CDR2 YENEEA come from the germline V gene. The V gene lost 3 bases and the J gene lost 3 bases, with 14 bases spanning the gap. This chain's CDR3 is CASSFPDRPDTEAFF. The CDR3, as DNA: TGTGCCAGCAGCTTCCCGGACAGACCAGACACTGAAGCTTTCTTT.

In this sample, this clone turned up a few times. The chain recombines TRBV9 with TRBJ1-5; no firm D call. The CDR3 length is 14 residues. Trimming stripped 0 bases from V and 5 bases from J, with 9 bases between. Germline V gives CDR1 SGDLS, CDR2 YYNGEE. The DNA of the CDR3 is TGTGCCAGCAGCGTAGTGTTCAGTTATCAGCCCCAGCATTTT. Protein sequence: CASSVVFSYQPQHF.

The rearrangement uses TRBV18 and TRBJ1-4; D is uncertain. The length of the CDR3 is 13 residues. Germline V gene data show CDR1 as KGHSH and CDR2 as LQKENI. V dropped 0 bases and J dropped 14 bases, with 13 bases sitting between them. The CDR3 spells CASSPPSRPFLFF. The CDR3 DNA reads as TGTGCCAGCTCACCACCGTCCCGTCCGTTTCTGTTTTTT.

In this sample, this clone turned up a few times. This rearrangement joins TRBV7-2 to TRBJ1-2, with TRBD1 as a possible D gene (5 bases). The CDR3 spans 15 residues. V shed 5 bases and J shed 1 base, with 14 bases lying between them. CDR1 is SGHTA and CDR2 is FQGNSA in the germline V gene. The CDR3 region has the DNA TGTGCCAGCAGCAACCGACAGATCCATAACTATGGCTACACCTTC. It codes for CASSNRQIHNYGYTF.

This clone showed up just a few times. The V call is TRBV4-1, the J call TRBJ2-7, with TRBD2 matching over 8 bases. V dropped 5 bases and J dropped 6; count of bases not matched to a gene: 12. Germline CDR1 and CDR2: MGHRA and YSYEKL. The CDR3 extends over 15 amino acids. The CDR3: CASSMGRGLVVEQYF. In DNA, the CDR3 is TGCGCCAGCAGCATGGGGAGGGGACTAGTGGTCGAGCAGTACTTC.

This clone was observed a handful of times. The same CDR3 can be traced to other DNA sequences in this sample. The chain combines TRBV30 with TRBJ2-7, with 11 nucleotides matching TRBD1. Looked up from germline, CDR1 is GTSNPN and CDR2 is SVGIG (reference sequence). This CDR3 has 14 amino acids. The ends lost 0 bases at V and 4 bases at J; junction bases unmatched: 2. In nucleotides, the CDR3 is TGTGCCTGGAGTGTTGGACAGGGGGCATACGAGCAGTACTTC. This translates into CAWSVGQGAYEQYF.

This clone was recorded a few times. V is TRBV7-4 and J is TRBJ1-5; D not certain. Looked up from germline, CDR1 is SGHVT and CDR2 is SQSDAQ. The CDR3 consists of 19 residues. V was trimmed by 0 bases and J by 2 bases, leaving 20 bases between them. The CDR3 reads CASSLAPRSTVIGNQPQHF. In DNA form, the CDR3 reads TGTGCCAGCAGCTTAGCACCGCGTTCAACCGTGATCGGCAATCAGCCCCAGCATTTT.

The genes are TRBV18 and TRBJ2-7; the match to TRBD1 covers 10 bases. Trimming removed 3 bases from V and 5 bases from J; junction bases left unmatched: 1. The germline CDR1 and CDR2 sequences are KGHSH and LQKENI. This CDR3 region has 13 residues. CDR3 residues: CASSPTGGNEQYF. The DNA of the CDR3 is TGTGCCAGCTCACCGACAGGGGGCAACGAGCAGTACTTC.

About this clone: Distinct nucleotide sequences in the sample also encode this CDR3. The rearrangement links TRBV4-1 to TRBJ2-5, with D perhaps matching TRBD2 (5 bases). CDR3 length: 15 residues. The germline gives CDR1 MGHRA, CDR2 YSYEKL. V lost 5 bases and J 1 base, leaving 14 bases between the germline ends. The CDR3 region has the DNA TGCGCCAGCAGCAAACTAGTTCCGTTCCAAGAGACCCAGTACTTC. Residues: CASSKLVPFQETQYF.

This clone was found a few times. The V call is TRBV30, the J call TRBJ2-7, with D unresolved. Germline V gene data show CDR1 as GTSNPN and CDR2 as SVGIG (reference sequence). This CDR3 spans 11 amino acids. V dropped 0 bases and J dropped 5 bases, with 5 bases sitting between them. The chain's CDR3 is CAWSVLHEQYF. The CDR3 nucleotides are TGTGCCTGGAGTGTACTTCACGAGCAGTACTTC.